These T cell receptor beta chains were read from a single sample in a study of PD-1 blockade in classical Hodgkin lymphoma. TCRdb's table, derived via immunoSEQ multiplex PCR, lists solely in-frame clones and lacks some. The repertoire holds over 15,000 clones, with around 90% as singletons. What was sequenced was peripheral blood mononuclear cells (PBMCs). The receptors were gathered from a human donor with classical Hodgkin lymphoma. The CDR3 runs from the conserved cysteine through the conserved F or W. The D gene is left open where the match is weak. Not all rows give a size; the values are once, few, many and, for expanded clones, a class.

clone_size: .; j_call: TRBJ2-5; d_call: TRBD2; v_call: TRBV19; cdr3_aa: CASSAGTNQETQYF; cdr3_nt: TGTGCCAGTAGCGCCGGGACTAACCAAGAGACCCAGTACTTC
clone_size: .; j_call: TRBJ2-7; d_call: TRBD1; v_call: TRBV7-2; cdr3_aa: CASSSNRDRASYEQYF; cdr3_nt: TGTGCCAGCAGCTCGAACCGGGACAGGGCCTCCTACGAGCAGTACTTC
clone_size: .; j_call: TRBJ2-7; d_call: TRBD2; v_call: TRBV7-9; cdr3_aa: CASSLGTRDYEQYF; cdr3_nt: TGTGCCAGCAGCTTAGGGACTAGGGACTACGAGCAGTACTTC
clone_size: .; j_call: TRBJ2-7; d_call: TRBD2; v_call: TRBV27; cdr3_aa: CASSFGLAATYEQYF; cdr3_nt: TGTGCCAGCAGTTTCGGACTAGCGGCAACCTACGAGCAGTACTTC
clone_size: once; j_call: TRBJ1-5; d_call: .; v_call: TRBV6-5; cdr3_aa: CASRPRESNQPQHF; cdr3_nt: TGTGCCAGCAGGCCAAGAGAGAGCAATCAGCCCCAGCATTTT
clone_size: .; j_call: TRBJ2-2; d_call: TRBD1; v_call: TRBV19; cdr3_aa: CASSLEGQGIRSGELFF; cdr3_nt: TGTGCCAGTAGCCTTGAGGGACAGGGGATTCGGAGCGGGGAGCTGTTTTTT
clone_size: .; j_call: TRBJ1-1; d_call: .; v_call: TRBV19; cdr3_aa: CASKGDTEAFF; cdr3_nt: TGTGCCAGTAAGGGGGACACTGAAGCTTTCTTT
clone_size: .; j_call: TRBJ1-4; d_call: .; v_call: TRBV4-3; cdr3_aa: CASSQVNPGKGEKLFF; cdr3_nt: TGCGCCAGCAGCCAAGTCAATCCGGGCAAAGGCGAAAAACTGTTTTTT
clone_size: few; j_call: TRBJ1-1; d_call: .; v_call: TRBV4-3; cdr3_aa: CASSQEVGTEAFF; cdr3_nt: TGCGCCAGCAGCCAAGAAGTGGGGACTGAAGCTTTCTTT
clone_size: .; j_call: TRBJ2-2; d_call: TRBD1; v_call: TRBV18; cdr3_aa: CASSTGSGWELFF; cdr3_nt: TGTGCCAGCTCGACAGGGTCTGGCTGGGAGCTGTTTTTT
clone_size: .; j_call: TRBJ2-2; d_call: .; v_call: TRBV10-2; cdr3_aa: CASRGEVTGELFF; cdr3_nt: TGCGCCAGCAGGGGTGAGGTGACCGGGGAGCTGTTTTTT
clone_size: once; j_call: TRBJ2-5; d_call: TRBD1; v_call: TRBV7-9; cdr3_aa: CASSPGQGGETQYF; cdr3_nt: TGTGCCAGCAGCCCAGGACAGGGAGGAGAGACCCAGTACTTC
clone_size: .; j_call: TRBJ2-4; d_call: .; v_call: TRBV9; cdr3_aa: CASSVGWGAKNIQYF; cdr3_nt: TGTGCCAGCAGCGTGGGGTGGGGGGCCAAAAACATTCAGTACTTC
clone_size: .; j_call: TRBJ2-1; d_call: TRBD2; v_call: TRBV9; cdr3_aa: CASSPVAGESYNEQFF; cdr3_nt: TGTGCCAGCAGCCCCGTGGCGGGAGAGTCCTACAATGAGCAGTTCTTC
clone_size: .; j_call: TRBJ2-1; d_call: .; v_call: TRBV11-2; cdr3_aa: CASSFNPRLVPNEQFF; cdr3_nt: TGTGCCAGCAGCTTTAACCCCAGACTAGTACCCAATGAGCAGTTCTTC
clone_size: .; j_call: TRBJ2-1; d_call: .; v_call: TRBV28; cdr3_aa: CATLRFEQFF; cdr3_nt: TGTGCCACCCTCAGATTTGAGCAGTTCTTC
clone_size: .; j_call: TRBJ2-2; d_call: TRBD1; v_call: TRBV11-1; cdr3_aa: CASSFQGAGELFF; cdr3_nt: TGTGCCAGCAGCTTCCAGGGGGCGGGGGAGCTGTTTTTT
clone_size: .; j_call: TRBJ2-3; d_call: .; v_call: TRBV19; cdr3_aa: CASSIDRIDSPVF; cdr3_nt: TGTGCCAGTAGTATAGATCGGATCGACAGCCCTGTATTT
clone_size: .; j_call: TRBJ2-7; d_call: TRBD2; v_call: TRBV18; cdr3_aa: CASSPTSDGDEQYF; cdr3_nt: TGTGCCAGCTCTCCGACTAGCGACGGGGACGAGCAGTACTTC
clone_size: once; j_call: TRBJ2-5; d_call: .; v_call: TRBV7-7; cdr3_aa: CASSLAGGQETQYF; cdr3_nt: TGTGCCAGCAGCTTAGCGGGCGGACAAGAGACCCAGTACTTC
clone_size: .; j_call: TRBJ1-2; d_call: .; v_call: TRBV4-3; cdr3_aa: CASSQSGGTNYGYTF; cdr3_nt: TGCGCCAGCAGCCAATCTGGGGGGACTAACTATGGCTACACCTTC
clone_size: once; j_call: TRBJ2-1; d_call: TRBD2; v_call: TRBV6-5; cdr3_aa: CASSYGLAENEQFF; cdr3_nt: TGTGCCAGCAGTTACGGCCTAGCGGAGAATGAGCAGTTCTTC
clone_size: .; j_call: TRBJ1-2; d_call: .; v_call: TRBV7-2; cdr3_aa: CASSLAGGSPGYTF; cdr3_nt: TGTGCCAGCAGCTTAGCAGGGGGGTCTCCTGGCTACACCTTC
clone_size: .; j_call: TRBJ2-7; d_call: .; v_call: TRBV19; cdr3_aa: CASSIRQGYEQYF; cdr3_nt: TGTGCCAGTAGTATCCGCCAAGGATACGAGCAGTACTTC
clone_size: .; j_call: TRBJ2-5; d_call: .; v_call: TRBV19; cdr3_aa: CASTTGEDQETQYF; cdr3_nt: TGTGCCAGTACCACGGGGGAGGACCAAGAGACCCAGTACTTC
clone_size: .; j_call: TRBJ2-6; d_call: TRBD1; v_call: TRBV19; cdr3_aa: CASSITGLTGGNVLTF; cdr3_nt: TGTGCCAGTAGTATAACAGGATTGACAGGGGGAAACGTCCTGACTTTC
clone_size: .; j_call: TRBJ2-2; d_call: TRBD2; v_call: TRBV5-1; cdr3_aa: CASSPRLAGETGELFF; cdr3_nt: TGCGCCAGCAGCCCGAGACTAGCGGGAGAAACCGGGGAGCTGTTTTTT
clone_size: few; j_call: TRBJ2-2; d_call: .; v_call: TRBV11-3; cdr3_aa: CASSFLVGGELFF; cdr3_nt: TGTGCCAGCAGCTTCCTAGTGGGCGGGGAGCTGTTTTTT
clone_size: .; j_call: TRBJ2-1; d_call: .; v_call: TRBV10-1; cdr3_aa: CASSELSGSNLYNEQFF; cdr3_nt: TGCGCCAGCAGTGAGTTATCCGGGAGTAACCTCTACAATGAGCAGTTCTTC
clone_size: .; j_call: TRBJ2-7; d_call: TRBD2; v_call: TRBV5-1; cdr3_aa: CASSPLMAGGSYEQYF; cdr3_nt: TGCGCCAGCAGTCCTCTTATGGCGGGAGGGTCCTACGAGCAGTACTTC
clone_size: few; j_call: TRBJ1-1; d_call: .; v_call: TRBV15; cdr3_aa: CATRGGLYTEAFF; cdr3_nt: TGTGCCACCCGGGGGGGGTTGTACACTGAAGCTTTCTTT
clone_size: .; j_call: TRBJ2-1; d_call: TRBD2; v_call: TRBV9; cdr3_aa: CASSVVASGIATSTEQFF; cdr3_nt: TGTGCCAGCAGCGTAGTGGCTAGCGGGATCGCAACCTCAACTGAGCAGTTCTTC
clone_size: .; j_call: TRBJ1-3; d_call: .; v_call: TRBV7-9; cdr3_aa: CASSFLIYPGPLSGNTIYF; cdr3_nt: TGTGCCAGCAGCTTTCTCATTTATCCGGGACCGCTCTCTGGAAACACCATATATTTT
clone_size: .; j_call: TRBJ1-1; d_call: .; v_call: TRBV28; cdr3_aa: CASRPREGGTEAFF; cdr3_nt: TGTGCCAGCAGACCCCGCGAGGGGGGCACTGAAGCTTTCTTT
clone_size: .; j_call: TRBJ2-2; d_call: .; v_call: TRBV7-6; cdr3_aa: CASSPTSFAGELFF; cdr3_nt: TGTGCCAGCAGCCCGACATCCTTCGCCGGGGAGCTGTTTTTT
clone_size: once; j_call: TRBJ2-4; d_call: TRBD2; v_call: TRBV2; cdr3_aa: CASSEAGGANIQYF; cdr3_nt: TGTGCCAGCAGTGAAGCCGGGGGGGCGAACATTCAGTACTTC
clone_size: .; j_call: TRBJ2-7; d_call: TRBD1; v_call: TRBV20-1; cdr3_aa: CSGQGPYEQYF; cdr3_nt: TGCAGTGGACAGGGGCCCTACGAGCAGTACTTC
clone_size: .; j_call: TRBJ1-1; d_call: .; v_call: TRBV9; cdr3_aa: CASSVTWDNTEAFF; cdr3_nt: TGTGCCAGCAGCGTAACGTGGGACAACACTGAAGCTTTCTTT
clone_size: .; j_call: TRBJ2-5; d_call: TRBD2; v_call: TRBV5-1; cdr3_aa: CASKLGGDGWETQYF; cdr3_nt: TGCGCCAGCAAGCTTGGGGGGGACGGATGGGAGACCCAGTACTTC
clone_size: .; j_call: TRBJ1-1; d_call: .; v_call: TRBV4-1; cdr3_aa: CASSQWGWGEMNTKAFF; cdr3_nt: TGCGCCAGCAGCCAGTGGGGTTGGGGGGAGATGAACACTAAAGCTTTCTTT
clone_size: .; j_call: TRBJ1-5; d_call: .; v_call: TRBV5-1; cdr3_aa: CASSLTWGANQPQHF; cdr3_nt: TGCGCCAGCAGCTTGACTTGGGGGGCCAATCAGCCCCAGCATTTT
clone_size: .; j_call: TRBJ1-1; d_call: .; v_call: TRBV19; cdr3_aa: CASSSQGVGERNTEAFF; cdr3_nt: TGTGCCAGTAGTTCCCAGGGTGTAGGAGAGCGGAACACTGAAGCTTTCTTT
clone_size: .; j_call: TRBJ2-2; d_call: .; v_call: TRBV7-2; cdr3_aa: CASSSSPVGTGELFF; cdr3_nt: TGTGCCAGCAGCTCCTCTCCGGTAGGCACCGGGGAGCTGTTTTTT
clone_size: few; j_call: TRBJ1-5; d_call: TRBD1; v_call: TRBV9; cdr3_aa: CASSTGTGGSNQPQHF; cdr3_nt: TGTGCCAGCAGCACCGGGACAGGGGGAAGCAATCAGCCCCAGCATTTT
clone_size: once; j_call: TRBJ1-5; d_call: .; v_call: TRBV5-5; cdr3_aa: CASSLEYYGNQPQHF; cdr3_nt: TGTGCCAGCAGCTTGGAGTACTACGGTAATCAGCCCCAGCATTTT
clone_size: once; j_call: TRBJ2-5; d_call: TRBD1; v_call: TRBV4-2; cdr3_aa: CASSQDPSDRGFKTQYF; cdr3_nt: TGTGCCAGCAGCCAAGACCCGTCGGACAGGGGGTTTAAGACCCAGTACTTC
clone_size: once; j_call: TRBJ1-1; d_call: .; v_call: TRBV9; cdr3_aa: CASSGDTPNTEAFF; cdr3_nt: TGTGCCAGCAGCGGCGACACTCCGAACACTGAAGCTTTCTTT
clone_size: .; j_call: TRBJ1-5; d_call: .; v_call: TRBV19; cdr3_aa: CASSGPYSNQPQHF; cdr3_nt: TGTGCCAGTAGTGGACCGTATAGCAATCAGCCCCAGCATTTT
clone_size: .; j_call: TRBJ2-5; d_call: .; v_call: TRBV15; cdr3_aa: CATSRDLNRALQETQYF; cdr3_nt: TGTGCCACCAGCAGAGATCTCAATCGAGCGCTCCAAGAGACCCAGTACTTC
clone_size: .; j_call: TRBJ2-7; d_call: TRBD2; v_call: TRBV7-2; cdr3_aa: CASSFSSGRAGYEQYF; cdr3_nt: TGTGCCAGCAGCTTCTCTAGCGGGAGGGCGGGCTACGAGCAGTACTTC
clone_size: once; j_call: TRBJ2-7; d_call: .; v_call: TRBV4-3; cdr3_aa: CASSQDLGMGGLSYEQYF; cdr3_nt: TGCGCCAGCAGCCAAGATTTGGGGATGGGGGGCCTCTCCTACGAGCAGTACTTC
clone_size: .; j_call: TRBJ1-5; d_call: TRBD1; v_call: TRBV5-1; cdr3_aa: CASSLGAGGNQPQHF; cdr3_nt: TGCGCCAGCAGCTTAGGGGCAGGGGGGAATCAGCCCCAGCATTTT
clone_size: .; j_call: TRBJ2-1; d_call: TRBD1; v_call: TRBV28; cdr3_aa: CASKSNRGPSYNEQFF; cdr3_nt: TGTGCCAGCAAGAGTAACAGGGGACCCTCCTACAATGAGCAGTTCTTC